One sample yielded the 28 T cell receptor beta chains listed below, sequenced in a study of a mutant IDH1 vaccine in newly diagnosed glioma. Time point in this sample: week 47, end of study. In every dose of vaccine, 300 ug of mutant IDH1 20-mer peptide was given alongside topical imiquimod. Method: immunoSEQ multiplex PCR; TCRdb's copy keeps in-frame clones and lacks some. The sample has around 65,000 clones; over 80% are singletons. Their cognate antigens are unknown. The sample in question was PBMCs, obtained from a glioma patient whose treatment included an IDH1 peptide vaccine. The receptors derive from a man younger than 40 with glioma.

The chain uses TRBV11-2 and TRBJ1-6; 9 bases agree with TRBD1. There are 16 residues in the CDR3. Trimming removed 6 bases from V and 7 bases from J; junction bases left unmatched: 10. Looked up from germline, CDR1 is SGHAT and CDR2 is FQNNGV. DNA of the CDR3: TGTGCCAGCAGATACCCCGGGACAGGGAAAAATTCACCCCTCCACTTT. Amino acid sequence: CASRYPGTGKNSPLHF.

The chain is built from TRBV5-6 and TRBJ1-1, with D possibly matching TRBD1 (5 bases). The CDR3 sequence is 15 residues long. Germline V gene data show CDR1 as SGHDT and CDR2 as YYEEEE. V dropped 3 bases and J dropped 1 base, with 13 bases sitting between them. The CDR3 sequence: CASSSGLRRNTEAFF. The DNA of the CDR3 is TGTGCCAGCAGCTCGGGACTTCGGAGGAACACTGAAGCTTTCTTT.

The gene calls are TRBV5-5 and TRBJ1-5; D perhaps matches TRBD1 (5 bases). V was shortened by 1 base and J by 2 bases, with 13 bases between the two germline ends. The CDR3 covers 16 residues. The V gene's germline CDR1 is SGHKS and CDR2 YYEKEE (reference sequence). The CDR3 loop is CASSLKGVTGNQPQHF. In nucleotides, the CDR3 is TGTGCCAGCAGCTTGAAAGGGGTCACGGGCAATCAGCCCCAGCATTTT.

CDR3 residues: CASSLPGSGGRNEQFF. The DNA for the CDR3 is TGTGCCAGCAGCCTCCCGGGAAGCGGGGGTAGGAATGAGCAGTTCTTC. This chain uses TRBV27 with TRBJ2-1, with TRBD2 matching over 8 bases. The V and J ends lost 6 bases and 7 bases, in that order; junction bases with no gene match: 14. Germline CDR1 MNHEY, CDR2 SMNVEV (reference sequence). CDR3 size: 16 residues.

The V call is TRBV6-6, the J call TRBJ1-2; the D is unclear. The CDR3 totals 13 residues. With 2 bases removed from V and 2 bases from J, the gap between germline ends came to 6 bases. Germline assignment: CDR1 MNHNY and CDR2 SVGAGI (reference sequence). CDR3 region: CASSYGGNYGYTF. The CDR3 nucleotides are TGTGCCAGCAGTTACGGAGGAAACTATGGCTACACCTTC.

The rearrangement uses TRBV7-8 and TRBJ2-1; 8 bases are a match to TRBD2. CDR3 size: 16 residues. The germline gives CDR1 SGHVS, CDR2 FQNEAQ. J was trimmed by 4 bases and V by 4 bases; bases with no gene match: 9. The CDR3 coding sequence is TGTGCCAGCAGCTCCCAGGCGGGGGGAGCTTACAATGAGCAGTTCTTC. Protein: CASSSQAGGAYNEQFF. Full variable domain (outside the CDR3, taken from reference TRBV7-8 and TRBJ2-1): GAGVSQSPRYKVAKRGQDVALRCDPISGHVSLFWYQQALGQGPEFLTYFQNEAQLDKSGLPSDRFFAERPEGSVSTLKIQRTQQEDSAVYLCASSSQAGGAYNEQFFGPGTRLTVL.

V and J are TRBV18 and TRBJ1-1; a weak D match, TRBD1 (5 bases). Per the germline V gene, CDR1 is KGHSH and CDR2 is LQKENI. The CDR3 runs to 15 residues. V lost 6 bases to trimming and J lost 4 bases, with 18 bases between them. The CDR3, as DNA: TGTGCCAGCTCTCGCAACGAGGGGATGGGCACTGAAGCTTTCTTT. The encoded protein is CASSRNEGMGTEAFF.

The chain uses TRBV14 and TRBJ2-7; 9 bases are a match to TRBD1. Germline trimming cut 3 bases from V and 4 bases from J; bases unmatched to any gene: 7. In germline, CDR1 is SGHDN, CDR2 FVKESK. The CDR3 totals 15 residues. CDR3 bases: TGTGCCAGCAGCCACCCGGGACAGGGATTATACGAGCAGTACTTC. It translates to CASSHPGQGLYEQYF. The full variable domain, completed using reference TRBV14 and TRBJ2-7, is EAGVTQFPSHSVIEKGQTVTLRCDPISGHDNLYWYRRVMGKEIKFLLHFVKESKQDESGMPNNRFLAERTGGTYSTLKVQPAELEDSGVYFCASSHPGQGLYEQYFGPGTRLTVT.

V gene TRBV4-1 combines with J gene TRBJ2-3, with 12 positions matching TRBD2. The germline gives CDR1 MGHRA, CDR2 YSYEKL. Trimming removed 4 bases from V and 4 bases from J; junction bases left unmatched: 3. The CDR3 covers 15 residues. This chain's CDR3 is CASSLTSGGADTQYF. CDR3 coding DNA: TGCGCCAGCAGCCTGACTAGCGGGGGTGCAGATACGCAGTATTTT.

The chain employs TRBV5-8 and TRBJ2-7, with 9 positions matching TRBD1. CDR1 and CDR2 (germline): SGHTS, YDEGEE. The CDR3 is 15 residues long. V shed 0 bases, J shed 4 bases, and the junction held 5 bases outside the gene matches. The CDR3 region has the DNA TGTGCCAGCAGCTTGGGCGGGACAGGGTTTTACGAGCAGTACTTC. It encodes CASSLGGTGFYEQYF.

The CDR3 DNA follows: TGTGCCAGCAGCGATTACCCGGGACAACTATACGAGCAGTACTTC. Its translation: CASSDYPGQLYEQYF. The chain recombines TRBV7-9 with TRBJ2-7; D is perhaps TRBD1 (6 bases). V was pared by 5 bases and J by 4 bases, with 18 bases between. Germline V lookup: CDR1 SEHNR, CDR2 FQNEAQ (reference sequence). This CDR3 region has 15 residues.

The chain employs TRBV7-2 and TRBJ2-5; D not certain. V lost 2 bases and J lost 5, with 6 bases in between. The CDR3 has 12 residues. The germline gives CDR1 SGHTA, CDR2 FQGNSA. The CDR3 DNA reads TGTGCCAGCAGCTTATTCGAGGAGACCCAGTACTTC. Translated, it gives CASSLFEETQYF.

The chain couples TRBV6-1 to TRBJ1-6, with D possibly TRBD1 on 6 matching bases. The germline gives CDR1 MNHNS, CDR2 SASEGT. The CDR3 length is 15 residues. The V and J ends lost 1 base and 7 bases respectively, with 11 bases between them. The CDR3: CASSEVSQGNSPLHF. The CDR3 DNA follows: TGTGCCAGCAGTGAAGTCAGCCAGGGGAATTCACCCCTCCACTTT.

This rearrangement joins TRBV11-2 to TRBJ2-7; 15 nucleotides match TRBD2. The ends lost 5 bases at V and 2 bases at J; junction bases unmatched: 13. This CDR3 contains 19 residues. The germline V gene encodes CDR1 SGHAT and CDR2 FQNNGV. The CDR3 DNA reads TGTGCCAGCAGCCCACCCCCCCCCGGGACTAGCGGGGGGACCTACGAGCAGTACTTC. It specifies CASSPPPPGTSGGTYEQYF.

The J gene is TRBJ1-1, the V gene TRBV2; D unclear. V lost 3 bases to trimming and J lost 1 base, with 9 bases between them. The length of the CDR3 is 14 residues. Per the germline V gene, CDR1 is SNHLY and CDR2 is FYNNEI. CDR3 sequence reads: CASSDAGWNTEAFF. CDR3 nucleotides: TGTGCCAGCAGTGATGCGGGGTGGAACACTGAAGCTTTCTTT.

The chain has TRBV27 and TRBJ2-3; 10 bases fit TRBD2. The V and J ends lost 6 bases and 2 bases, in that order; junction bases with no gene match: 5. Per the germline V gene, CDR1 is MNHEY and CDR2 is SMNVEV (reference sequence). The CDR3 spans 15 residues. The CDR3 DNA reads TGTGCCAGCAGCCCGGGACTAGCGATCACAGATACGCAGTATTTT. Residues: CASSPGLAITDTQYF.

The rearrangement joins TRBV5-5 to TRBJ1-1, with no clear D. The V end lost 4 bases, the J end lost 7 bases, and 20 bases lay between the germline ends. There are 15 residues in the CDR3. Germline-derived CDR1 and CDR2 are SGHKS and YYEKEE (reference sequence). The CDR3 is CASSALQGLVVEAFF. In nucleotides, the CDR3 is TGTGCCAGCAGCGCATTACAAGGATTGGTGGTTGAAGCTTTCTTT.

The chain has TRBV5-1 and TRBJ2-3; TRBD2 is a possible D gene (7 bases). The CDR3 loop spans 15 amino acids. Trimming took off 0 bases at V and 6 bases at J, with 14 bases between the two ends. The V gene's germline CDR1 is SGHRS and CDR2 YFSETQ. The CDR3 sequence: CASSLANGRGDTQYF. The DNA of the CDR3 is TGCGCCAGCAGCTTGGCCAATGGGAGGGGGGATACGCAGTATTTT.

The chain joins TRBV29-1 to TRBJ1-5, with 11 bases identical to TRBD1. V lost 6 bases to trimming and J lost 2 bases; unmatched junction nucleotides: 3. CDR1 and CDR2 (germline): SQVTM, ANQGSEA. There are 14 residues in the CDR3. In DNA form, the CDR3 reads TGCAGCGTAAAGGACAGGGGGCGCAATCAGCCCCAGCATTTT. This codes for CSVKDRGRNQPQHF.

The V gene is TRBV4-1, the J gene TRBJ2-6; 7 nucleotides align to TRBD2. Germline CDR1 and CDR2: MGHRA and YSYEKL. CDR3 length: 18 amino acids. V was clipped by 1 base and J by 1 base; unmatched bases: 7. The DNA for the CDR3 is TGCGCCAGCAGCCAAGCCCCAGCGGGGTGGTCTGGGGCCAACGTCCTGACTTTC. Translated, it gives CASSQAPAGWSGANVLTF.

This chain joins TRBV5-8 and TRBJ1-2; the D is unclear. CDR3 length equals 12 residues. Trimming shortened V by 9 bases and J by 4 bases, and 13 bases separated the two germline ends. The germline CDR1 and CDR2 sequences are SGHTS and YDEGEE. CDR3 protein: CATMTSVYGYTF. In DNA, the CDR3 is TGTGCCACCATGACATCCGTCTATGGCTACACCTTC. Full variable domain (rest looked up from reference TRBV5-8 and TRBJ1-2): EAGVTQSPTHLIKTRGQQATLRCSPISGHTSVYWYQQALGLGLQFLLWYDEGEERNRGNFPPRFSGRQFPNYSSELNVNALELEDSALYLCATMTSVYGYTFGSGTRLTVV.

This clone was seen a single time. The chain combines TRBV19 with TRBJ1-5, with D perhaps TRBD1 (5 bases). The germline V gene encodes CDR1 LNHDA and CDR2 SQIVND (reference sequence). Trimming took 7 bases from V and 2 from J, leaving 15 bases between them. This CDR3 has 15 amino acids. Here the CDR3 DNA reads TGTGCCAGTAACGATTGGGGGGAAGGCAATCAGCCCCAGCATTTT. It encodes CASNDWGEGNQPQHF.

The J gene is TRBJ1-2, the V gene TRBV4-2; D gene uncertain. The V gene's germline CDR1 is LGHNA and CDR2 YNFKEQ. V was shortened by 1 base and J by 2 bases, with 11 bases between the two germline ends. The CDR3 is 15 amino acids. The CDR3 spells CASSQAFIRNYGYTF. CDR3 coding DNA: TGTGCCAGCAGCCAAGCTTTTATCAGAAACTATGGCTACACCTTC.

The rearrangement uses TRBV13 and TRBJ2-2; 14 bases are a match to TRBD2. Losses at the gene ends were 6 bases for V and 9 bases for J; bases not matched to a gene: 9. This CDR3 has 16 residues. CDR1 is PRHDT and CDR2 is FYEKMQ in the germline V gene (reference sequence). Written as DNA, the CDR3 is TGTGCCAGCAGTCTAGGACTAGCGGGGGGCAACCGGGAGCTGTTTTTT. It translates to CASSLGLAGGNRELFF.

The chain links TRBV5-1 to TRBJ2-4; weak D call: TRBD1 (5 bases). V lost 5 bases and J 6 bases, leaving 27 bases between the germline ends. This CDR3 has 18 residues. Germline loops: CDR1 SGHRS, CDR2 YFSETQ. CDR3 nucleotide sequence: TGCGCCAGCAGTTCGAAAATTCAGGGTCAAGGGGAACGAAACATTCAGTACTTC. Encoded protein: CASSSKIQGQGERNIQYF.

V and J are TRBV19 and TRBJ1-6; D remains unclear. The CDR3 covers 15 residues. Trimming stripped 2 bases from V and 8 bases from J, with 13 bases between. Germline V gene data show CDR1 as LNHDA and CDR2 as SQIVND (reference sequence). The CDR3 loop is CASSIQATRHSPLHF. Written as DNA, the CDR3 is TGTGCCAGTAGTATACAGGCGACAAGGCATTCACCCCTCCACTTT.

This chain joins TRBV11-2 and TRBJ2-7; D perhaps matches TRBD1 (6 bases). This CDR3 has 12 amino acids. The V end was cut by 1 base, the J end by 6 bases, with 7 bases between. The V gene's germline CDR1 is SGHAT and CDR2 FQNNGV. The CDR3 reads CASSLGGREQYF. The CDR3 nucleotides read TGTGCCAGCAGCTTAGGGGGGCGCGAGCAGTACTTC.

A remark on this clone: This likely comes from a read error, as the CDR3 has no conserved phenylalanine or tryptophan at its end. The gene calls are TRBV6-1 and TRBJ1-2; D remains unclear. The V and J ends lost 3 bases and 4 bases respectively, with 12 bases between them. This CDR3 region has 14 residues. Per the germline V gene, CDR1 is MNHNS and CDR2 is SASEGT. The CDR3 bases are TGTGCCAGCAGTGAGACCGGACCCCGCTATGGCTACACCTCC. Translating it yields CASSETGPRYGYTS.